Sequencing of this TCR beta chain was carried out in a study of T cell repertoires in cytomegalovirus infection. Study-level information: Both CMV infection and a matching HLA type were indicated by public TCR beta signatures.

Trimming removed 2 bases from V and 2 bases from J, with 13 bases in between. The CDR3 covers 16 residues. Germline V gives CDR1 MGHRA, CDR2 YSYEKL. This clonotype was detected a few times. Its antigen is still unknown. Notes on the study in general: Dominating the ex vivo response were HLA-C-restricted CMV-specific TCR beta clonotypes.

TCRdb re-called the reads through MiXCR, storing one row per CDR3 protein. The sample lists some 130,000 distinct CDR3 sequences, roughly a quarter occurring once. The source material was PBMCs, sequenced either directly or after in vitro stimulation (not recorded which). The chain combines TRBV4-1 with TRBJ2-1; D ambiguous. The source is a human donor in good health (CMV status not recorded). Some clones in this sample may be carry-over from other donors' samples. CDR3 sequence reads: CASSQPTRRPYNEQFF. CDR3 nucleotide sequence: TGCGCCAGCAGCCAACCGACTCGAAGACCCTACAATGAGCAGTTCTTC.